Below are 15 T cell receptor beta chains sequenced from a single sample in a study of cytomegalovirus exposure and HLA in healthy donors. Primers: 60 Vbeta forward and 13 Jbeta reverse. TCRdb's table, derived via immunoSEQ multiplex PCR, lists solely in-frame clones and lacks some. This sample has fewer than 200,000 clones; roughly 89% occur once, and the top ten carry around 0.85%. The source material was PBMCs. The receptors come from a woman aged 25 to 39 in good health and CMV-seronegative.

The chain is built from TRBV5-4 and TRBJ2-7; 7 bases are shared with TRBD1. The V gene end was trimmed by 4 bases and the J gene end by 5 bases; junction bases not matched to a gene: 9. This CDR3 spans 14 amino acids. Germline CDR1 is SGHNT and CDR2 is YYREEE (reference sequence). This chain's CDR3 is CASSRATGTHEQYF. The CDR3 nucleotides are TGTGCCAGCAGCCGAGCGACAGGGACCCACGAGCAGTACTTC. The whole variable domain, remainder taken from reference TRBV5-4 and TRBJ2-7, is ETGVTQSPTHLIKTRGQQVTLRCSSQSGHNTVSWYQQALGQGPQFIFQYYREEENGRGNFPPRFSGLQFPNYSSELNVNALELDDSALYLCASSRATGTHEQYFGPGTRLTVT.

The rearrangement links TRBV28 to TRBJ2-7; D is perhaps TRBD1 (6 bases). CDR3 size: 12 residues. Germline CDR1 MDHEN, CDR2 SYDVKM. The germline V and J ends were trimmed by 8 bases and 7 bases, with 15 bases remaining between them. CDR3 DNA sequence: TGTGCCAGCCAGAACAGGGCGCGAGAGCAGTACTTC. It yields the protein CASQNRAREQYF. The entire variable domain, with the rest obtained from reference TRBV28 and TRBJ2-7, is as follows: DVKVTQSSRYLVKRTGEKVFLECVQDMDHENMFWYRQDPGLGLRLIYFSYDVKMKEKGDIPEGYSVSREKKERFSLILESASTNQTSMYLCASQNRAREQYFGPGTRLTVT.

Regarding this clone: Other DNA sequences from this sample encode an identical CDR3 as well. This rearrangement joins TRBV29-1 to TRBJ1-5, with a possible D match to TRBD1 (6 bases). The CDR3 length is 13 residues. CDR1 SQVTM and CDR2 ANQGSEA come from the germline V gene. V shed 4 bases and J shed 2 bases, with 9 bases lying between them. The CDR3 DNA reads as TGCAGCGTTGTATCAGGGGGCAATCAGCCCCAGCATTTT. Translation: CSVVSGGNQPQHF.

The chain uses TRBV5-6 and TRBJ2-5; D possibly corresponds to TRBD1 (5 bases). The J call may be mistaken, given a closer DNA end match to TRBJ2-7. Germline V lookup: CDR1 SGHDT, CDR2 YYEEEE. The CDR3 loop spans 15 amino acids. CDR3 in amino acids: CASSLKGPSSYEQYF. As DNA, the CDR3 is TGTGCCAGCAGCCTCAAGGGGCCGAGCTCCTACGAGCAGTACTTC.

This rearrangement joins TRBV19 to TRBJ2-2; D not resolved. Trimming removed 5 bases from V and 5 bases from J, with 15 bases in between. The CDR3 loop spans 15 amino acids. From germline, CDR1 is LNHDA and CDR2 SQIVND (reference sequence). Here the CDR3 reads CASSFLSHSTGELFF. CDR3 DNA sequence: TGTGCCAGTAGTTTCCTATCCCATTCAACCGGGGAGCTGTTTTTT.

V and J are TRBV5-1 and TRBJ2-2; D uncertain. The length of the CDR3 is 12 residues. Trimming left V 1 base short and J 6 bases short, with 4 bases between. CDR1 SGHRS and CDR2 YFSETQ come from the germline V gene. The CDR3 reads CASSLYAGELFF. As DNA, the CDR3 is TGCGCCAGCAGCTTGTATGCCGGGGAGCTGTTTTTT.

This sequence joins TRBV27 and TRBJ2-7; the D gene is possibly TRBD2 (6 bases). V was clipped by 6 bases and J by 2 bases, with 14 bases between them. Germline lookup yields CDR1 MNHEY and CDR2 SMNVEV (reference sequence). CDR3 size: 14 residues. The CDR3 sequence is CASRLAGSTYEQYF. CDR3 bases: TGTGCCAGCAGGTTGGCGGGATCTACCTACGAGCAGTACTTC.

J is TRBJ1-2 and V is TRBV5-1; TRBD1 is a possible D gene (6 bases). CDR1 is SGHRS, CDR2 YFSETQ, per germline. The CDR3 covers 15 residues. Trimming pared 4 bases from V and 3 bases from J, leaving 16 bases between. CDR3 region: CASSVGQPQDYGYTF. The CDR3 bases are TGCGCCAGCAGCGTCGGACAGCCTCAAGACTATGGCTACACCTTC.

This chain joins TRBV29-1 and TRBJ2-1; 8 positions agree with TRBD1. J was trimmed by 1 base and V by 7 bases; bases with no gene match: 6. The CDR3 is made up of 14 amino acids. Per germline, CDR1 SQVTM and CDR2 ANQGSEA. The CDR3 region has the DNA TGCAGCGCCGTTGACAGGGGATCCTACAATGAGCAGTTCTTC. Translating gives CSAVDRGSYNEQFF.

This sequence joins TRBV5-1 and TRBJ1-3; 9 nucleotides agree with TRBD1. Trimming removed 0 bases from V and 2 bases from J; junction bases left unmatched: 0. The CDR3 sequence is 15 residues long. Germline V CDR1 and CDR2: SGHRS, YFSETQ. The CDR3 region has the DNA TGCGCCAGCAGCTTGGACAGGGGGCCTGGAAACACCATATATTTT. This translates into CASSLDRGPGNTIYF.

The chain links TRBV28 to TRBJ1-1; D call uncertain. The V gene lost 7 bases and the J gene lost 1 base, with 13 bases spanning the gap. Germline loops: CDR1 MDHEN, CDR2 SYDVKM. The CDR3 loop spans 14 amino acids. Here the CDR3 reads CASTEVLSNTEAFF. CDR3 bases: TGTGCCAGCACCGAGGTACTGTCGAACACTGAAGCTTTCTTT.

This chain joins TRBV27 and TRBJ2-3; D gene uncertain. The V gene lost 4 bases and the J gene lost 3 bases, with 8 bases spanning the gap. CDR1 MNHEY and CDR2 SMNVEV come from the germline V gene (reference sequence). CDR3 length: 13 residues. This chain's CDR3 is CASSSSGTDTQYF. Written as DNA, the CDR3 is TGTGCCAGCAGTTCTAGTGGAACAGATACGCAGTATTTT.

This chain connects TRBV25-1 to TRBJ1-6, with 9 nucleotides matching TRBD1. The CDR3 consists of 16 residues. Germline V gives CDR1 MGHDK, CDR2 SYGVNS. V dropped 3 bases and J dropped 7; count of bases not matched to a gene: 7. CDR3 in amino acids: CASSDPRTGENSPLHF. CDR3 bases: TGTGCCAGCAGTGACCCCCGGACAGGGGAAAATTCACCCCTCCACTTT. Together with reference TRBV25-1 and TRBJ1-6, the CDR3 gives the full variable domain: EADIYQTPRYLVIGTGKKITLECSQTMGHDKMYWYQQDPGMELHLIHYSYGVNSTEKGDLSSESTVSRIRTEHFPLTLESARPSHTSQYLCASSDPRTGENSPLHFGNGTRLTVT.

This clone was seen a few times. The V and J genes are TRBV10-2 and TRBJ1-1; D is perhaps TRBD1 (5 bases). The CDR3 covers 13 residues. V was trimmed by 2 bases and J by 5 bases, leaving 9 bases between them. Germline V lookup: CDR1 WSHSY, CDR2 SAAADI. The CDR3 DNA sequence: TGCGCCAGCAGTGAGGGCGGGGGGACTGAAGCTTTCTTT. It is translated as CASSEGGGTEAFF.

The gene calls are TRBV4-1 and TRBJ2-7; 9 nucleotides line up with TRBD2. Looked up from germline, CDR1 is MGHRA and CDR2 is YSYEKL. The CDR3 has 16 residues. The J segment lost 6 bases and the V segment lost 1 base, leaving 10 bases of the junction unmatched. The CDR3 loop is CASSQGVAGAGGEQYF. The DNA of the CDR3 is TGCGCCAGCAGCCAAGGGGTAGCGGGGGCGGGAGGCGAGCAGTACTTC.